This TCR beta chain was captured in a study of T cells in Graves' hyperthyroidism and ophthalmopathy. General observations from the study: Model predictions of ophthalmopathy came a median approximately 6 months before onset.

Concerning this clonotype itself: The antigen is undetermined.

Together with thyroid ultrasound, orbital computed tomography, serum thyroxine and TRAb, clinical symptoms were used for diagnoses. TCR beta CDR3 region amplification was performed from RNA transcripts. Carried out on the TCR CDR3, a first-round RT-PCR used the HTBI primer set. TCRdb reprocessed the multiplex PCR reads with MiXCR, giving one entry per CDR3 protein. The sample has hundreds of thousands of distinct CDR3 sequences; 14% to 15% are singletons. V was pared by 2 bases and J by 3 bases, with 15 bases of the junction left unmatched. Per the germline V gene, CDR1 is GTSNPN and CDR2 is SVGIG (reference sequence). CDR3 size: 18 residues.

The chain employs TRBV30 and TRBJ2-5; 10 positions match TRBD2. The source material was blood. This receptor was taken from a man aged 18 to 30 with Graves' ophthalmopathy. The CDR3 reads CAWSIGLAGAPGEETQYF. Written as DNA, the CDR3 is TGTGCCTGGAGTATCGGGCTAGCGGGGGCCCCGGGGGAAGAGACCCAGTACTTC.